This T cell receptor beta chain was observed in a study of T cell repertoires in cytomegalovirus infection. Study outcomes and limitations: CMV-specific TCR beta clonotypes restricted by HLA-C were the ones dominating the ex vivo response.

The V gene's germline CDR1 is MDHEN and CDR2 SYDVKM. The CDR3 spans 14 residues. V lost 5 bases, J lost 5 bases, and 13 bases lay in between. In TCRdb, the reads were re-called with MiXCR into one record per CDR3 protein. The sample contains 150,000 to 200,000 distinct CDR3 sequences, 15% to 20% of which appear only once. On this clonotype itself: No antigen is known for it.

V and J are TRBV28 and TRBJ2-1, with D tentatively TRBD1 or TRBD2 (5 bases each). The origin of this receptor is a human donor in good health (CMV status not recorded). Some clones in this sample may be carry-over from other donors' samples. The specimen was CD8+ T cells from PBMCs. The CDR3 protein is CASSGRGSHNEQFF. CDR3 sequence (DNA): TGTGCCAGCAGTGGTCGGGGCAGCCACAATGAGCAGTTCTTC.